The rows below give T cell receptor beta chains drawn from one sample of a study of shared clonotypes between healthy human individuals. TCRdb keeps only in-frame clones here, not all; method: immunoSEQ multiplex PCR. The sample consists of more than 2 million clones, approximately 92% of them appearing once. The specimen sequenced was naive CD8+ T cells from PBMCs. Every receptor here comes from a man between 18 and 35 years old in good health. Some clones in this sample may be carry-over from other donors' samples. Both conserved end residues are part of each CDR3. Fields, in order: V gene, D gene, CDR3 length, J gene, clone size, CDR3 DNA, CDR3 protein. A D gene is named only where the DNA matches it firmly. Size is stated for part of the rows, as once, few or many counts, or as a class when the clone is expanded.

v_gene: TRBV28; d_gene: NA; len: 13; j_gene: TRBJ2-3; abundance: NA; CDR3nt: TGTGCCAGCAGTCCCTCGGGGGCAGATACGCAGTATTTT; CDR3aa: CASSPSGADTQYF
v_gene: TRBV7-2; d_gene: TRBD2; len: 16; j_gene: TRBJ2-3; abundance: NA; CDR3nt: TGTGCCAGCAGAAAGGTCCGTAGCGGGAGTCTTGATACGCAGTATTTT; CDR3aa: CASRKVRSGSLDTQYF
v_gene: TRBV21-1; d_gene: NA; len: 15; j_gene: TRBJ2-7; abundance: NA; CDR3nt: TGTGCCAGCAGCGCTCGGACTAGCGGGACCTACGAGCAGTACTTC; CDR3aa: CASSARTSGTYEQYF
v_gene: TRBV7-9; d_gene: NA; len: 13; j_gene: TRBJ2-1; abundance: NA; CDR3nt: TGTGCCAGCAGCTTAGACAGGAACAATGAGCAGTTCTTC; CDR3aa: CASSLDRNNEQFF
v_gene: TRBV5-1; d_gene: TRBD2; len: 18; j_gene: TRBJ2-5; abundance: NA; CDR3nt: TGCGCCAGCAGCTTGGCTCGGTCAGAGCGGGAGGGTTATGAGACCCAGTACTTC; CDR3aa: CASSLARSEREGYETQYF
v_gene: TRBV28; d_gene: NA; len: 13; j_gene: TRBJ2-1; abundance: once; CDR3nt: TGTGCCAGCCGCCCCCCACTAAACAATGAGCAGTTCTTC; CDR3aa: CASRPPLNNEQFF
v_gene: TRBV28; d_gene: NA; len: 13; j_gene: TRBJ2-7; abundance: NA; CDR3nt: TGTGCCAGCACCTTGACAGGTTCCTACGAGCAGTACTTC; CDR3aa: CASTLTGSYEQYF
v_gene: TRBV25-1; d_gene: NA; len: 11; j_gene: TRBJ1-1; abundance: NA; CDR3nt: TGTGCCAGCATGAGGGGCACTGAAGCTTTCTTT; CDR3aa: CASMRGTEAFF
v_gene: TRBV27; d_gene: NA; len: 16; j_gene: TRBJ1-2; abundance: once; CDR3nt: TGTGCCAGCAGTCCCTCTGTACGGGAGCAAACTGATGGCTACACCTTC; CDR3aa: CASSPSVREQTDGYTF
v_gene: TRBV11-2; d_gene: NA; len: 14; j_gene: TRBJ1-2; abundance: NA; CDR3nt: TGTGCCAGCAGCCCGGTGGGGCAGGGGTTGGGCTACACCTTC; CDR3aa: CASSPVGQGLGYTF
v_gene: TRBV6-6; d_gene: NA; len: 14; j_gene: TRBJ2-7; abundance: NA; CDR3nt: TGTGCCAGCAGTTACTCGGGACCTTCCTACGAGCAGTACTTC; CDR3aa: CASSYSGPSYEQYF
v_gene: TRBV14; d_gene: TRBD1; len: 16; j_gene: TRBJ2-1; abundance: NA; CDR3nt: TGTGCCAGCAGCCGAATCCCGGGACAGGGGGACAATGAGCAGTTCTTC; CDR3aa: CASSRIPGQGDNEQFF
v_gene: TRBV7-9; d_gene: NA; len: 15; j_gene: TRBJ2-7; abundance: NA; CDR3nt: TGTGCCAGCAGCTTACCGGGACGCGGCCTCTACGAGCAGTACTTC; CDR3aa: CASSLPGRGLYEQYF
v_gene: TRBV9; d_gene: NA; len: 17; j_gene: TRBJ2-1; abundance: NA; CDR3nt: TGTGCCAGCAGCGAGAACCGGGGCAGCAGCTCCTACAATGAGCAGTTCTTC; CDR3aa: CASSENRGSSSYNEQFF
v_gene: TRBV5-5; d_gene: TRBD1; len: 14; j_gene: TRBJ2-7; abundance: NA; CDR3nt: TGTGCCAGCAGCTTGGCCAGGGGGAGCTACGAGCAGTACTTC; CDR3aa: CASSLARGSYEQYF
v_gene: TRBV7-3; d_gene: TRBD2; len: 15; j_gene: TRBJ2-1; abundance: NA; CDR3nt: TGTGCCAGCAGCCTTAGCGGGAGAGGGGACAATGAGCAGTTCTTC; CDR3aa: CASSLSGRGDNEQFF
v_gene: TRBV2; d_gene: NA; len: 12; j_gene: TRBJ2-5; abundance: NA; CDR3nt: TGTGCCAGTAAACAGGACCCCGAGACCCAGTACTTC; CDR3aa: CASKQDPETQYF
v_gene: TRBV19; d_gene: NA; len: 15; j_gene: TRBJ1-2; abundance: NA; CDR3nt: TGTGCCAGTAGTATAGATGGGGAGAATCCCTATGGCTACACCTTC; CDR3aa: CASSIDGENPYGYTF
v_gene: TRBV2; d_gene: TRBD2; len: 17; j_gene: TRBJ2-7; abundance: NA; CDR3nt: TGTGCCAGCAGTGGCCTCGGACTAGCGGGAGCTTTGCACGAGCAGTACTTC; CDR3aa: CASSGLGLAGALHEQYF
v_gene: TRBV7-8; d_gene: TRBD1; len: 18; j_gene: TRBJ2-5; abundance: NA; CDR3nt: TGTGCCAGCAGCTTAGTAGGAGGGACAGGGGGCGCGGGAGAGACCCAGTACTTC; CDR3aa: CASSLVGGTGGAGETQYF
v_gene: TRBV27; d_gene: TRBD2; len: 14; j_gene: TRBJ2-7; abundance: NA; CDR3nt: TGTGCCAGCAGTTTTCGCGGGAGATTCTACGAGCAGTACTTC; CDR3aa: CASSFRGRFYEQYF
v_gene: TRBV4-2; d_gene: TRBD2; len: 16; j_gene: TRBJ2-1; abundance: NA; CDR3nt: TGTGCCAGCAGCCACCCTAGCGGGAACTTTTTGAATGAGCAGTTCTTC; CDR3aa: CASSHPSGNFLNEQFF
v_gene: TRBV21-1; d_gene: NA; len: 20; j_gene: TRBJ2-7; abundance: NA; CDR3nt: TGTGCCAGCAACCCGGGACAAGGGACTAGCGGGACCCGCAGCTCCTACGAGCAGTACTTC; CDR3aa: CASNPGQGTSGTRSSYEQYF
v_gene: TRBV27; d_gene: TRBD2; len: 14; j_gene: TRBJ2-2; abundance: NA; CDR3nt: TGTGCCAGCAGTTTATGGGGACTAGCCGGGGAGCTGTTTTTT; CDR3aa: CASSLWGLAGELFF
v_gene: TRBV27; d_gene: NA; len: 15; j_gene: TRBJ1-5; abundance: NA; CDR3nt: TGTGCCAGCGGGCGGGGGCCCTATAGCAATCAGCCCCAGCATTTT; CDR3aa: CASGRGPYSNQPQHF
v_gene: TRBV19; d_gene: NA; len: 14; j_gene: TRBJ2-2; abundance: once; CDR3nt: TGTGCCAGTAGTTACGGTAGTTACACCGGGGAGCTGTTTTTT; CDR3aa: CASSYGSYTGELFF
v_gene: TRBV11-2; d_gene: TRBD2; len: 14; j_gene: TRBJ2-7; abundance: NA; CDR3nt: TGTGCCAGCAGCTTAACCGGGACTAGCTACGAGCAGTACTTC; CDR3aa: CASSLTGTSYEQYF
v_gene: TRBV5-1; d_gene: NA; len: 12; j_gene: TRBJ2-7; abundance: NA; CDR3nt: TGCGCCAGCAGCAGCGTTTACCGCGAGCAGTACTTC; CDR3aa: CASSSVYREQYF
v_gene: TRBV12-5; d_gene: TRBD2; len: 17; j_gene: TRBJ2-3; abundance: NA; CDR3nt: TGTGCTAGTGGTTTGGTGTTGCTAGCGGGAGGGCTAGATACGCAGTATTTT; CDR3aa: CASGLVLLAGGLDTQYF
v_gene: TRBV27; d_gene: TRBD1; len: 13; j_gene: TRBJ2-1; abundance: NA; CDR3nt: TGTGCCAGCAGTATCACAGGGGGCAATGAGCAGTTCTTC; CDR3aa: CASSITGGNEQFF
v_gene: TRBV11-2; d_gene: NA; len: 15; j_gene: TRBJ2-5; abundance: once; CDR3nt: TGTGCCAGCAGCTCCCCCCCGGAGGGGCAAGAGACCCAGTACTTC; CDR3aa: CASSSPPEGQETQYF
v_gene: TRBV11-2; d_gene: NA; len: 16; j_gene: TRBJ2-5; abundance: NA; CDR3nt: TGTGCCAGCAGGGCATTATTCCAGGAACCTCAAGAGACCCAGTACTTC; CDR3aa: CASRALFQEPQETQYF
v_gene: TRBV4-3; d_gene: TRBD2; len: 19; j_gene: TRBJ2-7; abundance: NA; CDR3nt: TGCGCCAGCAGCCACGGTAGCGGGAGGGCCACCCCCGGTTGCTACGAGCAGTACTTC; CDR3aa: CASSHGSGRATPGCYEQYF
v_gene: TRBV4-1; d_gene: TRBD1; len: 16; j_gene: TRBJ2-7; abundance: NA; CDR3nt: TGCGCCAGCAGCCCTAGCCCAGGGGGCAGCTCCTACGAGCAGTACTTC; CDR3aa: CASSPSPGGSSYEQYF
v_gene: TRBV10-2; d_gene: NA; len: 12; j_gene: TRBJ2-1; abundance: NA; CDR3nt: TGCGCCAGCAGTGTGGGGAGCTGGGAGCAGTTCTTC; CDR3aa: CASSVGSWEQFF
v_gene: TRBV11-1; d_gene: NA; len: 16; j_gene: TRBJ2-7; abundance: NA; CDR3nt: TGTGCCAGCAGCGGGGAGTATGTGGGAAGACGCAACGAGCAGTACTTC; CDR3aa: CASSGEYVGRRNEQYF
v_gene: TRBV21-1; d_gene: NA; len: 18; j_gene: TRBJ2-7; abundance: NA; CDR3nt: TGTGCCAGCAGCCCCCAAGTCCCTCTAGCGGAATTCTCCTACGAGCAGTACTTC; CDR3aa: CASSPQVPLAEFSYEQYF
v_gene: TRBV19; d_gene: NA; len: 15; j_gene: TRBJ2-2; abundance: NA; CDR3nt: TGTGCCAGTAGTATAGATCGCAGGGGCCTCGGGGAGCTGTTTTTT; CDR3aa: CASSIDRRGLGELFF
v_gene: TRBV28; d_gene: TRBD1; len: 13; j_gene: TRBJ2-7; abundance: NA; CDR3nt: TGTGCCAGCAGTCTTGGACAGGGTACCGAGCAGTACTTC; CDR3aa: CASSLGQGTEQYF
v_gene: TRBV29-1; d_gene: TRBD1; len: 18; j_gene: TRBJ1-1; abundance: NA; CDR3nt: TGCAGCGTTGAGGGGGTAGCAGGGGGAAAGGTGGGTTACACTGAAGCTTTCTTT; CDR3aa: CSVEGVAGGKVGYTEAFF
v_gene: TRBV7-9; d_gene: NA; len: 16; j_gene: TRBJ2-3; abundance: NA; CDR3nt: TGTGCCAGCAGCAAGGAGGTCAGGGCTAGCACAGATACGCAGTATTTT; CDR3aa: CASSKEVRASTDTQYF
v_gene: TRBV4-1; d_gene: NA; len: 17; j_gene: TRBJ2-1; abundance: NA; CDR3nt: TGCGCCAGCAGCCAAGCCCCGAGATTACGCGATTGGGATGAGCAGTTCTTC; CDR3aa: CASSQAPRLRDWDEQFF
v_gene: TRBV28; d_gene: NA; len: 15; j_gene: TRBJ1-2; abundance: NA; CDR3nt: TGTGCCAGCAGTTTATATACTTCGAGCTCCTATGGCTACACCTTC; CDR3aa: CASSLYTSSSYGYTF
v_gene: TRBV6-5; d_gene: NA; len: 14; j_gene: TRBJ2-7; abundance: NA; CDR3nt: TGTGCCAGCAGTTACTCGGAAGGTTCCTACGAGCAGTACTTC; CDR3aa: CASSYSEGSYEQYF
v_gene: TRBV7-9; d_gene: TRBD1; len: 15; j_gene: TRBJ1-1; abundance: NA; CDR3nt: TGTGCCAGCAGCTTAGAGGACAGGGTTATCACTGAAGCTTTCTTT; CDR3aa: CASSLEDRVITEAFF